This T cell receptor beta chain derives from a study of blood T cell repertoires in COVID-19. In the original workflow: Reference gene primer amplification gave nucleated cell count estimates. Method: immunoSEQ multiplex PCR; TCRdb's copy keeps in-frame clones and lacks some. Clone size and the V and J calls come from that table; the DNA yielded D and trimming. The sample shows over 90,000 clones, approximately 89% of them seen only once. This CDR3 region has 14 residues. Trimming cost V 5 bases and J 7 bases; bases outside gene matches: 8. Germline V gene lookup returns CDR1 LNHDA and CDR2 SQIVND (reference sequence).

The chain employs TRBV19 and TRBJ1-5, with 7 bases aligning to TRBD1. Sequencing was carried out using peripheral blood. The TCR originated in a human donor in a cohort sampled during active COVID-19. CDR3 in DNA: TGTGCCAGTAGTTTGCGACAGGGCGGGCAGCCCCAGCATTTT. Translating it yields CASSLRQGGQPQHF.